This T cell receptor (beta chain) was observed in a study of blood T cell repertoires in COVID-19. Study-wide background: From the United States, Italy and Spain came samples of acute and convalescent COVID-19. Sample material is recorded as cDNA or gDNA derived from T cells, B-cell-depleted T cells, or PBMCs.

As originally analysed: Reference gene primer amplification gave estimated nucleated cell counts. Sequenced by immunoSEQ multiplex PCR; TCRdb stores in-frame clones only, minus some. Clone size and V and J calls were adopted from that table, with D and trimming inferred from the DNA. The sample gives 250,000 to 300,000 clones, around 88% of which show up once; around 4.4% is in the top ten. This CDR3 region has 12 residues. CDR1 and CDR2 (germline): MNHEY, SVGAGI. V lost 6 bases, J lost 5 bases, and 7 bases lay in between. The specimen was peripheral blood. This chain uses TRBV6-5 with TRBJ2-2, with D possibly TRBD1 on 6 matching bases. This receptor was taken from a man aged 40-50 years with acute or convalescent COVID-19. The CDR3 is CASRGGTGELFF. CDR3 sequence (DNA): TGTGCCAGCAGAGGGGGTACCGGGGAGCTGTTTTTT.